These 27 T cell receptor beta chains originate from one sample sequenced in a study of cytomegalovirus exposure and HLA in healthy donors (dated by TCRdb to the late 2010s). Receptor libraries were prepared by the immunoSEQ multiplex PCR assay. The multiplex PCR relied on a mix of 60 forward primers for TCR Vbeta segments and 13 reverse primers for TCR Jbeta segments. In its TCRdb copy, this immuneACCESS table keeps in-frame sequences only and misses some clones. Where compared with another copy, unresolved V genes explain less than half of these, and the others have no known cause. The data table for this sample lists around 36,000 clones. The ten top clones hold about 3% of the sample. Sequenced sample: PBMCs. The receptors were gathered from a woman in her thirties in good health and CMV-seropositive.

The chain couples TRBV2 to TRBJ1-6; D ambiguous. The CDR3 length is 14 residues. Germline assignment: CDR1 SNHLY and CDR2 FYNNEI. The ends were cut back, 5 bases at V and 7 bases at J, with 12 bases in the middle. The CDR3 region is CASSKRGRNSPLHF. CDR3 in DNA: TGTGCCAGCAGTAAGCGGGGTAGAAATTCACCCCTCCACTTT.

This chain uses TRBV7-9 with TRBJ2-1; 8 bases match TRBD2. CDR3 length: 14 residues. CDR1 is SEHNR and CDR2 is FQNEAQ in the germline V gene (reference sequence). Trimming cost V 1 base and J 9 bases; bases outside gene matches: 5. CDR3 sequence (DNA): TGTGCCAGCAGCTTAGGTAGCGGGGATCTTGAGCAGTTCTTC. Its translation: CASSLGSGDLEQFF.

The chain couples TRBV7-8 to TRBJ2-3; D not certain. CDR1 SGHVS and CDR2 FQNEAQ come from the germline V gene. V lost 2 bases and J lost 6, with 15 bases in between. CDR3 length: 15 amino acids. The CDR3: CASSLLDLGWDTQYF. As DNA, the CDR3 is TGTGCCAGCAGCTTACTCGACTTAGGATGGGATACGCAGTATTTT.

The chain carries TRBV5-6 and TRBJ2-5; tentatively, D is TRBD1 (5 bases). The CDR3 is 14 residues long. V gave up 0 bases and J gave up 5 bases, with 11 bases separating them. Germline-derived CDR1 and CDR2 are SGHDT and YYEEEE. CDR3 nucleotide sequence: TGTGCCAGCAGCTTGGCAGGGTTAGGGGAGACCCAGTACTTC. It yields the protein CASSLAGLGETQYF. The variable domain in full, with the rest retrieved from reference TRBV5-6 and TRBJ2-5, is DAGVTQSPTHLIKTRGQQVTLRCSPKSGHDTVSWYQQALGQGPQFIFQYYEEEERQRGNFPDRFSGHQFPNYSSELNVNALLLGDSALYLCASSLAGLGETQYFGPGTRLLVL.

V is TRBV2 and J is TRBJ2-6, with TRBD1 as a possible D gene (6 bases). Germline values: CDR1 SNHLY, CDR2 FYNNEI. CDR3 length equals 15 residues. The V and J ends lost 8 bases and 2 bases respectively, with 13 bases between them. CDR3 in amino acids: CASSDSLPGANVLTF. CDR3 bases: TGTGCCAGCTCGGACAGCCTGCCTGGGGCCAACGTCCTGACTTTC.

This chain connects TRBV5-4 to TRBJ2-2; 9 bases fit TRBD1. From germline, CDR1 is SGHNT and CDR2 YYREEE (reference sequence). Trimming at V came to 4 bases and at J to 3 bases, leaving 10 bases not matched to a gene. This CDR3 comprises 17 residues. In DNA, the CDR3 is TGTGCCAGCAGCCCCGGACAGGGGACTATTTACACCGGGGAGCTGTTTTTT. Protein product: CASSPGQGTIYTGELFF.

The V gene is TRBV11-2, the J gene TRBJ2-1; 9 nucleotides match TRBD2. In germline, CDR1 is SGHAT, CDR2 FQNNGV. The V segment lost 7 bases and the J segment 3 bases; nucleotides outside the gene matches: 7. This CDR3 spans 15 amino acids. CDR3 in amino acids: CASTPRAGGYNEQFF. CDR3 coding DNA: TGTGCCAGCACCCCAAGAGCGGGGGGCTACAATGAGCAGTTCTTC. The full variable domain, in which reference TRBV11-2 and TRBJ2-1 provide the parts outside the CDR3, is EAGVAQSPRYKIIEKRQSVAFWCNPISGHATLYWYQQILGQGPKLLIQFQNNGVVDDSQLPKDRFSAERLKGVDSTLKIQPAKLEDSAVYLCASTPRAGGYNEQFFGPGTRLTVL.

This chain uses TRBV6-1 with TRBJ2-7; 9 bases agree with TRBD2. The CDR3 runs 15 residues. V shed 3 bases and J 5 bases; nucleotides not matched to a gene: 8. Germline V gene sequence: CDR1 MNHNS, CDR2 SASEGT. The CDR3 nucleotides read TGTGCCAGCAGTGATGACGCGGGGGGGCCCGACGAGCAGTACTTC. Protein: CASSDDAGGPDEQYF.

As concerns this clone: Sequence at one end of the junction differs from germline and may be a read error. The V and J genes are TRBV18 and TRBJ1-2, with D perhaps TRBD1 (6 bases). Germline V gene lookup returns CDR1 KGHSH and CDR2 LQKENI. There are 16 residues in the CDR3. In nucleotides, the CDR3 is TGTGCCAGCTCACCAAATACAGGGACGATTTCCTATGGCCACACCTTC. It encodes CASSPNTGTISYGHTF.

The chain combines TRBV5-4 with TRBJ2-1; 10 nucleotides align to TRBD2. Germline V lookup: CDR1 SGHNT, CDR2 YYREEE (reference sequence). This CDR3 is built from 16 residues. Trimming cost V 4 bases and J 4 bases; bases outside gene matches: 8. The CDR3 region is CASSPNPSGGYNEQFF. The CDR3 DNA reads TGTGCCAGCAGCCCCAATCCTAGCGGGGGTTACAATGAGCAGTTCTTC.

The chain joins TRBV2 to TRBJ1-2; no clear D gene. Trimming removed 6 bases from V and 4 bases from J, with 15 bases in between. The germline gives CDR1 SNHLY, CDR2 FYNNEI. The CDR3 loop spans 14 amino acids. As DNA, the CDR3 is TGTGCCAGCAGATCGGGATCCGGATTCTATGGCTACACCTTC. It translates to CASRSGSGFYGYTF.

The chain combines TRBV4-2 with TRBJ2-1, with a tentative D call TRBD2 (6 bases). Germline assignment: CDR1 LGHNA and CDR2 YNFKEQ. Trimming stripped 0 bases from V and 2 bases from J, with 11 bases between. The CDR3 totals 16 residues. The CDR3 DNA sequence: TGTGCCAGCAGCCAAGAACCAGCGGGCCCCTACAATGAGCAGTTCTTC. As protein: CASSQEPAGPYNEQFF.

The chain carries TRBV5-1 and TRBJ2-7, with D perhaps matching TRBD1 (5 bases). Trimming pared 3 bases from V and 3 bases from J, leaving 7 bases between. The CDR3 length is 12 residues. Germline assignment: CDR1 SGHRS and CDR2 YFSETQ. For the CDR3, the DNA is TGCGCCAGCAGCTATGACAGCTACGAGCAGTACTTC. It translates to CASSYDSYEQYF. Full variable domain (missing parts from reference TRBV5-1 and TRBJ2-7): KAGVTQTPRYLIKTRGQQVTLSCSPISGHRSVSWYQQTPGQGLQFLFEYFSETQRNKGNFPGRFSGRQFSNSRSEMNVSTLELGDSALYLCASSYDSYEQYFGPGTRLTVT.

The CDR3 region has the DNA TGTGCCAGCAGCTTACTAGCGGGGGTGGAGACCCAGTACTTC. It encodes CASSLLAGVETQYF. V gene TRBV7-2 combines with J gene TRBJ2-5; the match to TRBD2 covers 10 bases. V dropped 2 bases and J dropped 5; count of bases not matched to a gene: 2. CDR3 length: 14 residues. Germline CDR1 reads SGHTA; CDR2 reads FQGNSA.

The genes are TRBV18 and TRBJ2-7; TRBD1 matches at 7 bases. J was trimmed by 6 bases and V by 6 bases; bases with no gene match: 8. CDR3 length: 13 residues. The V gene's germline CDR1 is KGHSH and CDR2 LQKENI. CDR3 sequence reads: CASSPGTASEQYF. The DNA of the CDR3 is TGTGCCAGCTCCCCGGGGACAGCCTCCGAGCAGTACTTC.

This chain joins TRBV5-6 and TRBJ1-2; weak D call: TRBD1 (6 bases). The germline CDR1 and CDR2 sequences are SGHDT and YYEEEE. The CDR3 extends over 17 amino acids. Trimming cost V 2 bases and J 0 bases, with 17 bases left between them. The CDR3 sequence is CASSFLGHLLANYGYTF. As DNA, the CDR3 is TGTGCCAGCAGCTTCCTGGGACATCTGTTAGCTAACTATGGCTACACCTTC.

The chain links TRBV6-1 to TRBJ2-5; maybe TRBD2 (6 bases). The DNA matches TRBJ2-7 better at its end, which makes the J call doubtful. The CDR3 covers 15 residues. Germline assignment: CDR1 MNHNS and CDR2 SASEGT. CDR3 in DNA: TGTGCCAGCAGTGACAATTCCGGGGGATACTACGAGCAGTACTTC. Residues: CASSDNSGGYYEQYF.

The CDR3 region has the DNA TGCGCCAGCAGCTTGACGGTGAGCTCCTACGAGCAGTACTTC. Translated: CASSLTVSSYEQYF. This rearrangement joins TRBV5-1 to TRBJ2-7; D remains unclear. V was clipped by 1 base and J by 0 bases, with 8 bases between them. The CDR3 covers 14 residues. Germline V CDR1 and CDR2: SGHRS, YFSETQ.

The V and J genes are TRBV5-1 and TRBJ2-5; 8 bases fit TRBD2. Trimming took 1 base from V and 5 from J; bases not matched to a gene: 13. CDR3 length: 17 amino acids. Germline lookup yields CDR1 SGHRS and CDR2 YFSETQ. CDR3 DNA sequence: TGCGCCAGCAGCTTGTGGGGACTAGGCTTACTCCTCGAGACCCAGTACTTC. This translates into CASSLWGLGLLLETQYF.

The rearrangement links TRBV27 to TRBJ1-6, with 7 positions matching TRBD1. Germline CDR1 is MNHEY and CDR2 is SMNVEV (reference sequence). Trimming cost V 6 bases and J 7 bases; bases outside gene matches: 12. This CDR3 has 16 amino acids. CDR3 sequence reads: CASRPHGTVGNSPLHF. The CDR3 DNA reads TGTGCCAGCAGACCCCACGGGACAGTGGGGAATTCACCCCTCCACTTT.

This rearrangement joins TRBV11-3 to TRBJ1-1; 10 nucleotides align to TRBD1. With 5 bases clipped from V and 8 bases from J, the junction kept 8 bases outside the gene matches. Germline V gene sequence: CDR1 SGHNT, CDR2 YENEEA. This CDR3 spans 14 amino acids. The CDR3 DNA is TGTGCCAGCAGCCTACTGACAGGGGGCTCCGAAGCTTTCTTT. Amino acid sequence: CASSLLTGGSEAFF.

This sequence joins TRBV4-1 and TRBJ2-7; D perhaps matches TRBD1 (5 bases). V dropped 2 bases and J dropped 3 bases, with 5 bases sitting between them. The CDR3 sequence is 12 residues long. Looked up from germline, CDR1 is MGHRA and CDR2 is YSYEKL. In nucleotides, the CDR3 is TGCGCCAGCAGCCAACAGGGCTACGAGCAGTACTTC. Its protein is CASSQQGYEQYF.

The chain combines TRBV7-9 with TRBJ2-6, with D maybe TRBD2 (7 bases). V lost 5 bases and J 11 bases, leaving 19 bases between the germline ends. CDR1 and CDR2 (germline): SEHNR, FQNEAQ (reference sequence). CDR3 length equals 15 residues. The CDR3 region has the DNA TGTGCCAGCAGCCGACTGCGGGGGCCCCACTACGTCCTGACTTTC. It yields the protein CASSRLRGPHYVLTF.

The V gene is TRBV6-1, the J gene TRBJ2-1, with D possibly TRBD1 on 6 matching bases. The ends were cut back, 2 bases at V and 3 bases at J, with 14 bases in the middle. The CDR3 length is 16 residues. Per the germline V gene, CDR1 is MNHNS and CDR2 is SASEGT. The chain's CDR3 is CASSERRGGRYNEQFF. CDR3 sequence (DNA): TGTGCCAGCAGTGAAAGGCGAGGGGGTCGCTACAATGAGCAGTTCTTC.

This chain joins TRBV4-2 and TRBJ2-1; TRBD2 matches 13 bases. Germline V gene sequence: CDR1 LGHNA, CDR2 YNFKEQ. The trim removed 2 bases at V and 7 bases at J, leaving 5 bases unmatched. The CDR3 loop spans 16 amino acids. This chain's CDR3 is CASSQTTSGGLNEQFF. The CDR3 DNA follows: TGTGCCAGCAGCCAAACGACTAGCGGGGGGCTTAATGAGCAGTTCTTC.

The V gene is TRBV7-9, the J gene TRBJ2-2, with 13 nucleotides matching TRBD2. With 2 bases clipped from V and 3 bases from J, the junction kept 6 bases outside the gene matches. There are 18 residues in the CDR3. Per the germline V gene, CDR1 is SEHNR and CDR2 is FQNEAQ (reference sequence). The DNA for the CDR3 is TGTGCCAGCAGCTTAAGAACTAGCGGGGGGGTCCACACCGGGGAGCTGTTTTTT. It translates to CASSLRTSGGVHTGELFF.

This chain connects TRBV2 to TRBJ2-7; TRBD1 agrees at 8 bases. Germline lookup yields CDR1 SNHLY and CDR2 FYNNEI. This CDR3 contains 14 residues. J gave up 3 bases and V 6 bases, and 7 bases lay outside the gene matches. The CDR3: CASSVDRDVYEQYF. CDR3 DNA sequence: TGTGCCAGCAGCGTGGACAGGGATGTCTACGAGCAGTACTTC.